Listed below are T cell receptor beta chains from one sample, sequenced in a study of immune characterization of retroperitoneal liposarcoma. TCRdb itself ran the PCR reads through MiXCR, one entry per CDR3 protein. Of roughly 10,000 distinct CDR3 sequences listed, around a quarter were seen once; the top ten hold around 8.8%. The sequenced sample was tumor tissue. The receptor source for this set is a male donor with retroperitoneal liposarcoma. Each CDR3 is given with its conserved first and last residue. Fields, in order: CDR3 length, D gene, J gene, V gene, clone size, CDR3 DNA, CDR3 protein. D genes are given only for firm matches. Rows may omit the clone size; those that give it use once, few, many or a size class.

len: 13
d_gene: NA
j_gene: TRBJ2-7
v_gene: TRBV5-4
abundance: NA
CDR3nt: TGTGCCAGCAGCTCAGGGGTAGGCGGCGAGCAGTACTTC
CDR3aa: CASSSGVGGEQYF

len: 15
d_gene: NA
j_gene: TRBJ2-7
v_gene: TRBV7-2
abundance: NA
CDR3nt: TGTGCCAGCAGCTTAGAGCCAGCCTCATCCTACGAGCAGTACTTC
CDR3aa: CASSLEPASSYEQYF

len: 15
d_gene: TRBD2
j_gene: TRBJ2-1
v_gene: TRBV7-2
abundance: medium-sized
CDR3nt: TGTGCCAGCAGCTTAGACAGCGGGGGGTACAATGAGCAGTTCTTC
CDR3aa: CASSLDSGGYNEQFF

len: 15
d_gene: NA
j_gene: TRBJ2-7
v_gene: TRBV7-9
abundance: NA
CDR3nt: TGTGCCAGCAGCTTAATTCCCAGCACCTACAATGAGCAGTACTTC
CDR3aa: CASSLIPSTYNEQYF

len: 13
d_gene: NA
j_gene: TRBJ2-2
v_gene: TRBV7-6
abundance: once
CDR3nt: TGTGCCAGCACACCCAGGGGTACCGGGGAGCTGTTTTTT
CDR3aa: CASTPRGTGELFF

len: 15
d_gene: TRBD1
j_gene: TRBJ2-1
v_gene: TRBV6-1
abundance: NA
CDR3nt: TGTGCCAGCACTCGGGGTGGGACAGGGGTTTACGAGCAGTTCTTC
CDR3aa: CASTRGGTGVYEQFF

len: 13
d_gene: NA
j_gene: TRBJ2-2
v_gene: TRBV6-1
abundance: medium-sized
CDR3nt: TGTGCCAGCATTCCCGGGGACACCGGGGAGCTGTTTTTT
CDR3aa: CASIPGDTGELFF

len: 15
d_gene: NA
j_gene: TRBJ2-5
v_gene: TRBV12-3/TRBV12-4
abundance: NA
CDR3nt: TGTGCCAGCAGTTTTCCCGGTTCCCGCGGGGAGACCCAGTACTTC
CDR3aa: CASSFPGSRGETQYF

len: 15
d_gene: TRBD2
j_gene: TRBJ2-1
v_gene: TRBV27
abundance: many
CDR3nt: TGTGCCAGCAGAGGACTAGCGGGGGGAGAAGAGACCCAGTTCTTC
CDR3aa: CASRGLAGGEETQFF

len: 14
d_gene: NA
j_gene: TRBJ2-2
v_gene: TRBV7-9
abundance: medium-sized
CDR3nt: TGTGCCAGCAGCTTAGGGGTAACCACCGGGGAGCTGTTTTTT
CDR3aa: CASSLGVTTGELFF

len: 15
d_gene: TRBD2
j_gene: TRBJ2-7
v_gene: TRBV7-8
abundance: many
CDR3nt: TGTGCCAGCAGCGCAGGGACTAGCTCCTACAATGAGCAGTACTTC
CDR3aa: CASSAGTSSYNEQYF

len: 16
d_gene: TRBD1
j_gene: TRBJ2-1
v_gene: TRBV27
abundance: few
CDR3nt: TGTGCCAGCAGTTCCCTTCGACAGGGTATCAGCTACGAGCAGTTCTTC
CDR3aa: CASSSLRQGISYEQFF

len: 14
d_gene: TRBD1
j_gene: TRBJ2-7
v_gene: TRBV12-3/TRBV12-4
abundance: many
CDR3nt: TGTGCCAGCAAGGTCGGGACAGGACTTTACGAGCAGTACTTC
CDR3aa: CASKVGTGLYEQYF

len: 14
d_gene: TRBD1
j_gene: TRBJ2-5
v_gene: TRBV24-1
abundance: NA
CDR3nt: TGTGCCACCAGTGATCAGGACAGGGCGGAGACCCAGTACTTC
CDR3aa: CATSDQDRAETQYF

len: 16
d_gene: TRBD2
j_gene: TRBJ2-1
v_gene: TRBV6-2/TRBV6-3
abundance: NA
CDR3nt: TGTGCCAGCAGGCCATCGGGGGGACCTCCGCACAATGAGCAGTTCTTC
CDR3aa: CASRPSGGPPHNEQFF

len: 13
d_gene: NA
j_gene: TRBJ2-1
v_gene: TRBV6-4
abundance: NA
CDR3nt: TGTGCCAGCGCGGCAGCAGGTTACAATGAGCAGTTCTTC
CDR3aa: CASAAAGYNEQFF

len: 11
d_gene: NA
j_gene: TRBJ1-1
v_gene: TRBV6-1
abundance: NA
CDR3nt: TGTGCCAGCAAGACAGCCATTGAAGCTTTCTTT
CDR3aa: CASKTAIEAFF

len: 13
d_gene: NA
j_gene: TRBJ2-1
v_gene: TRBV7-6
abundance: NA
CDR3nt: TGTGCCAGCAGCCCACTTATGGGCAATGAGCAGTTCTTC
CDR3aa: CASSPLMGNEQFF

len: 17
d_gene: TRBD2
j_gene: TRBJ2-2
v_gene: TRBV27
abundance: few
CDR3nt: TGTGCCAGCAGTCTGACGACTAGCAGAGCGAACACCGGGGAGCTGTTTTTT
CDR3aa: CASSLTTSRANTGELFF

len: 13
d_gene: NA
j_gene: TRBJ2-5
v_gene: TRBV11-2
abundance: NA
CDR3nt: TGTGCCAGCCGAAGGGGGGTGCTAGAGACCCAGTACTTC
CDR3aa: CASRRGVLETQYF

len: 17
d_gene: TRBD1
j_gene: TRBJ1-5
v_gene: TRBV6-1
abundance: NA
CDR3nt: TGTGCCAGCTCGAAGGGGACAGGGGGAATTGGGGGTCAGCCCCAGCATTTT
CDR3aa: CASSKGTGGIGGQPQHF

len: 15
d_gene: TRBD2
j_gene: TRBJ2-1
v_gene: TRBV11-2
abundance: many
CDR3nt: TGTGCCAGCAGCTTAACCCCAGCGGGAATAGAGACCCAGTTCTTC
CDR3aa: CASSLTPAGIETQFF

len: 15
d_gene: TRBD2
j_gene: TRBJ2-5
v_gene: TRBV7-8
abundance: NA
CDR3nt: TGTGCCAGCAGCTTAGGACCTAGCGGGGGAGAGACCCAGTACTTC
CDR3aa: CASSLGPSGGETQYF

len: 14
d_gene: NA
j_gene: TRBJ2-7
v_gene: TRBV7-9
abundance: medium-sized
CDR3nt: TGTGCCAGCAGCTTAAGGGGGATTTCCTACGAGCAGTACTTC
CDR3aa: CASSLRGISYEQYF

len: 15
d_gene: NA
j_gene: TRBJ2-1
v_gene: TRBV7-2
abundance: NA
CDR3nt: TGTGCCAGCAGCTTTCTCGGGAGAGACTTGGGGGAGCAGTTCTTC
CDR3aa: CASSFLGRDLGEQFF

len: 13
d_gene: NA
j_gene: TRBJ2-7
v_gene: TRBV10-3
abundance: many
CDR3nt: TGTGCCATCAGTGAGGGGCCAGGTTACGAGCAGTACTTC
CDR3aa: CAISEGPGYEQYF

len: 14
d_gene: TRBD1
j_gene: TRBJ2-1
v_gene: TRBV7-9
abundance: NA
CDR3nt: TGTGCCAGCAAGAGGGACAGGGGTAGGGAGACCCAGTTCTTC
CDR3aa: CASKRDRGRETQFF

len: 16
d_gene: TRBD2
j_gene: TRBJ2-7
v_gene: TRBV6-1
abundance: medium-sized
CDR3nt: TGTGCCAGCATCCCGAGAGGACTAGCGGGAGTCCACGAGCAGTACTTC
CDR3aa: CASIPRGLAGVHEQYF

len: 15
d_gene: NA
j_gene: TRBJ1-1
v_gene: TRBV6-1
abundance: many
CDR3nt: TGTGCCAGCAGTTGGGATACAGGGATGAACACTGAAGCTTTCTTT
CDR3aa: CASSWDTGMNTEAFF

len: 13
d_gene: NA
j_gene: TRBJ2-2
v_gene: TRBV6-6
abundance: few
CDR3nt: TGTGCCAGCAGTTACCGACTAACCGGGGAGCTGTTTTTT
CDR3aa: CASSYRLTGELFF

len: 15
d_gene: TRBD2
j_gene: TRBJ2-7
v_gene: TRBV6-6
abundance: medium-sized
CDR3nt: TGTGCCAGCAGTTACTTGGGACTAGCGGATTACGAGCAGTACTTC
CDR3aa: CASSYLGLADYEQYF

len: 15
d_gene: NA
j_gene: TRBJ2-7
v_gene: TRBV19
abundance: NA
CDR3nt: TGTGCCAGTAGTATAGCCCCGGCCGGGACCTACGAGCAGTACTTC
CDR3aa: CASSIAPAGTYEQYF

len: 15
d_gene: TRBD2
j_gene: TRBJ2-5
v_gene: TRBV6-1
abundance: many
CDR3nt: TGTGCCAGCAGTTCCGTGACTAGCGGGCACAATGAGCAGTACTTC
CDR3aa: CASSSVTSGHNEQYF

len: 16
d_gene: TRBD1
j_gene: TRBJ2-5
v_gene: TRBV11-2
abundance: few
CDR3nt: TGTGCCAGCAGCTTAGAGTGGACAGGGGGTCGGAGTGAGCAGTACTTC
CDR3aa: CASSLEWTGGRSEQYF

len: 14
d_gene: TRBD2
j_gene: TRBJ2-7
v_gene: TRBV12-3/TRBV12-4
abundance: medium-sized
CDR3nt: TGTGCCAGCAGTTTTGGTAGCGGGGGGGACGAGCAGTACTTC
CDR3aa: CASSFGSGGDEQYF